The entry below gives a single TCR beta chain sequence along with its context. The sample comes from a study of cytomegalovirus exposure and HLA in healthy donors. This CDR3 is built from 15 residues. The J segment lost 2 bases and the V segment lost 1 base, leaving 4 bases of the junction unmatched. Germline lookup yields CDR1 LNHNV and CDR2 YYDKDF (reference sequence). The study did not record CMV serostatus for this donor. 13 Jbeta primers and 60 Vbeta primers were used for the PCR. Sequenced by immunoSEQ multiplex PCR; TCRdb stores in-frame clones only, minus some. The profile shows about 130,000 clones, 80% of them singletons.

Sequences were obtained from PBMCs. The V gene is TRBV15, the J gene TRBJ2-7; 8 nucleotides line up with TRBD2. The clonotype was recovered from a man aged 25 to 40 in good health. The CDR3 coding sequence is TGTGCCACCAGCAGAGGCGGGACTAGTCCCTACGAGCAGTACTTC. It encodes CATSRGGTSPYEQYF.